These 23 T cell receptor beta chains share one sample of origin, sequenced in a study of cytomegalovirus exposure and HLA in healthy donors (dated by TCRdb to 2016 to 2017). Libraries were prepared through the immunoSEQ multiplex PCR assay. The multiplex PCR relied on a mix of 60 forward primers for TCR Vbeta segments and 13 reverse primers for TCR Jbeta segments. TCRdb mirrors the immuneACCESS table, restricted to in-frame sequences. Some clones are absent from its copies; in checked studies, under half trace to an unresolved V gene, and the reason for the others is unknown. The sample's own table lists roughly 150,000 clones. The ten biggest clones cover 1.5% to 2% of the sample. Sequencing was done on a sample of PBMCs. These receptors were collected from a woman between 50 and 59 years old in good health and CMV-seronegative.

The chain employs TRBV2 and TRBJ2-3, with 13 bases aligning to TRBD2. This CDR3 has 16 amino acids. CDR1 and CDR2 from the germline V gene are SNHLY and FYNNEI. The junction had 6 bases not matched to a gene; V was cut back by 4 bases and J by 5 bases. The chain's CDR3 is CASSARTSGGLDTQYF. DNA of the CDR3: TGTGCCAGCAGTGCCCGGACTAGCGGGGGCCTAGATACGCAGTATTTT.

This chain links TRBV2 with TRBJ1-6; 8 bases are shared with TRBD1. The CDR3 has 15 amino acids. V shed 2 bases, J shed 6 bases, and the junction held 3 bases outside the gene matches. Per the germline V gene, CDR1 is SNHLY and CDR2 is FYNNEI. In DNA form, the CDR3 reads TGTGCCAGCAGTGAAAGGACAGGGCTTAATTCACCCCTCCACTTT. Its translation: CASSERTGLNSPLHF.

The V gene is TRBV30, the J gene TRBJ2-6; TRBD1 agrees at 8 bases. Germline CDR1 GTSNPN, CDR2 SVGIG (reference sequence). The V and J ends lost 7 bases and 2 bases, in that order; junction bases with no gene match: 22. The CDR3 spans 20 residues. CDR3 nucleotide sequence: TGTGCCTTTTCGCTGTACAGGGGGGTAGGCGCCATGGCTGGGGCCAACGTCCTGACTTTC. It codes for CAFSLYRGVGAMAGANVLTF.

V gene TRBV5-4 combines with J gene TRBJ2-7; D is perhaps TRBD2 (6 bases). From germline, CDR1 is SGHNT and CDR2 YYREEE (reference sequence). The V and J ends lost 0 bases and 2 bases respectively, with 12 bases between them. CDR3 length: 15 residues. CDR3 sequence: CASSLEGGETYEQYF. The DNA for the CDR3 is TGTGCCAGCAGCTTGGAGGGCGGGGAGACCTACGAGCAGTACTTC.

The J gene is TRBJ1-3, the V gene TRBV28; TRBD1 matches 8 bases. V shed 3 bases and J 0 bases; nucleotides not matched to a gene: 4. This CDR3 has 16 amino acids. CDR1 is MDHEN and CDR2 is SYDVKM in the germline V gene. CDR3 sequence (DNA): TGTGCCAGCAGTTTGCTTACAGGGGGCTCTGGAAACACCATATATTTT. This gives the protein CASSLLTGGSGNTIYF.

The V call is TRBV5-1, the J call TRBJ2-2, with D perhaps matching TRBD1 (5 bases). The ends were cut back, 5 bases at V and 1 base at J, with 9 bases in the middle. In germline, CDR1 is SGHRS, CDR2 YFSETQ. The CDR3 contains 14 residues. CDR3 nucleotides: TGCGCCAGCAGAGAAACAGGGAACACCGGGGAGCTGTTTTTT. Protein sequence: CASRETGNTGELFF.

J is TRBJ1-1 and V is TRBV18, with 7 bases aligning to TRBD1. Germline lookup yields CDR1 KGHSH and CDR2 LQKENI. V was clipped by 4 bases and J by 8 bases; unmatched bases: 4. The CDR3 sequence is 12 residues long. In DNA form, the CDR3 reads TGTGCCAGCTCACTGATACAGGGGGAAGCTTTCTTT. Protein product: CASSLIQGEAFF.

The J gene is TRBJ2-1, the V gene TRBV19, with D perhaps matching TRBD2 (7 bases). Germline CDR1 is LNHDA and CDR2 is SQIVND (reference sequence). V lost 4 bases, J lost 11 bases, and 24 bases lay in between. CDR3 size: 16 residues. The CDR3, as DNA: TGTGCCAGTAGTAGCTTAGGGGGGGCCCCCCTCGTAAAGCAGTTCTTC. This codes for CASSSLGGAPLVKQFF.

The chain recombines TRBV4-1 with TRBJ2-7; 10 nucleotides align to TRBD1. Germline V gives CDR1 MGHRA, CDR2 YSYEKL. The V gene end was trimmed by 4 bases and the J gene end by 3 bases; junction bases not matched to a gene: 3. The CDR3 has 14 residues. Here the CDR3 reads CASSRDRGIYEQYF. Here the CDR3 DNA reads TGCGCCAGCAGCCGGGACAGGGGAATCTACGAGCAGTACTTC.

DNA of the CDR3: TGTGCCTGGAGTGTACGGACTAGTTACAATGAGCAGTTCTTC. Protein sequence: CAWSVRTSYNEQFF. The rearrangement joins TRBV30 to TRBJ2-1, with 7 bases lining up with TRBD2. Germline V lookup: CDR1 GTSNPN, CDR2 SVGIG (reference sequence). J was trimmed by 4 bases and V by 0 bases; bases with no gene match: 3. The CDR3 is made up of 14 amino acids.

The chain employs TRBV7-2 and TRBJ1-2, with D possibly TRBD1 on 6 matching bases. The germline CDR1 and CDR2 sequences are SGHTA and FQGNSA. CDR3 length: 15 amino acids. The V end lost 5 bases, the J end lost 2 bases, and 15 bases lay between the germline ends. CDR3 loop: CASSPSGGLNYGYTF. The CDR3 nucleotides are TGTGCCAGCAGCCCTTCGGGGGGCCTGAACTATGGCTACACCTTC.

This rearrangement joins TRBV5-4 to TRBJ1-6; 9 bases align to TRBD1. With 2 bases clipped from V and 14 bases from J, the junction kept 11 bases outside the gene matches. This CDR3 region has 15 residues. Germline V gene sequence: CDR1 SGHNT, CDR2 YYREEE (reference sequence). CDR3 coding DNA: TGTGCCAGCAGCTTTACCGGGACAGGGCCCAAATCCCTCCACTTT. It codes for CASSFTGTGPKSLHF.

The chain combines TRBV7-6 with TRBJ1-2; 7 bases map to TRBD1. This CDR3 has 13 amino acids. The trim removed 2 bases at V and 10 bases at J, leaving 7 bases unmatched. The germline CDR1 and CDR2 sequences are SGHVS and FNYEAQ. Written as DNA, the CDR3 is TGTGCCAGCAGCTTACGACAGGGAGGAGCCTACACCTTC. Protein sequence: CASSLRQGGAYTF.

The CDR3 bases are TGTGCCACCAGCACCTGGACAGGCCTCGGTGAAAAACTGTTTTTT. It specifies CATSTWTGLGEKLFF. V and J are TRBV15 and TRBJ1-4, with 7 bases lining up with TRBD1. CDR1 LNHNV and CDR2 YYDKDF come from the germline V gene (reference sequence). The CDR3 has 15 residues. With V trimmed by 4 bases and J by 7 bases, 9 bases remained unmatched.

The V call is TRBV5-5, the J call TRBJ2-7; TRBD2 matches at 8 bases. CDR1 SGHKS and CDR2 YYEKEE come from the germline V gene (reference sequence). The CDR3 extends over 15 amino acids. V was pared by 5 bases and J by 5 bases, with 12 bases of the junction left unmatched. The CDR3 loop is CASSPKLSGSHEQYF. CDR3 sequence (DNA): TGTGCCAGCAGTCCAAAACTCAGCGGGAGCCACGAGCAGTACTTC.

The V and J genes are TRBV27 and TRBJ1-4; no reliable D call. Per the germline V gene, CDR1 is MNHEY and CDR2 is SMNVEV (reference sequence). Deletions cut 2 bases from V and 5 bases from J, with 9 bases between. The CDR3 contains 14 residues. The CDR3 DNA follows: TGTGCCAGCAGTTTAGATCGCAGGAATGAAAAACTGTTTTTT. This translates into CASSLDRRNEKLFF.

This chain uses TRBV11-2 with TRBJ1-6; the match to TRBD1 covers 7 bases. This CDR3 is built from 15 residues. The germline gives CDR1 SGHAT, CDR2 FQNNGV. With 7 bases clipped from V and 8 bases from J, the junction kept 11 bases outside the gene matches. The CDR3 DNA is TGTGCCAGCAAACGGGAGGGACAGACCTATTCACCCCTCCACTTT. Translation gives CASKREGQTYSPLHF.

The chain recombines TRBV5-6 with TRBJ1-4, with a weak D call TRBD1 (6 bases). This CDR3 is 14 amino acids long. Trimming took off 1 base at V and 7 bases at J, with 11 bases between the two ends. Germline-derived CDR1 and CDR2 are SGHDT and YYEEEE. DNA for the CDR3: TGTGCCAGCAGCTTGAGGGGGTATGGTGAAAAACTGTTTTTT. Translated, it gives CASSLRGYGEKLFF. Drawing the rest from reference TRBV5-6 and TRBJ1-4, the complete variable domain is DAGVTQSPTHLIKTRGQQVTLRCSPKSGHDTVSWYQQALGQGPQFIFQYYEEEERQRGNFPDRFSGHQFPNYSSELNVNALLLGDSALYLCASSLRGYGEKLFFGSGTQLSVL.

V usage is TRBV7-3 and J usage is TRBJ2-5; 7 bases match TRBD2. The V gene end was trimmed by 1 base and the J gene end by 2 bases; junction bases not matched to a gene: 4. This CDR3 has 15 residues. CDR1 SGHTA and CDR2 FQGTGA come from the germline V gene. CDR3 DNA: TGTGCCAGCAGCTTAATTGGGGGAGGGCAAGAGACCCAGTACTTC. Translation: CASSLIGGGQETQYF.

The V and J genes are TRBV9 and TRBJ2-2, with a possible D match to TRBD1 (6 bases). This CDR3 region has 17 residues. Germline V CDR1 and CDR2: SGDLS, YYNGEE. Trimming cost V 0 bases and J 1 base, with 13 bases left between them. As DNA, the CDR3 is TGTGCCAGCAGCGTAGCCCGCGCGACAGGGAACACCGGGGAGCTGTTTTTT. Amino acids: CASSVARATGNTGELFF.

V gene TRBV7-9 combines with J gene TRBJ2-1, with TRBD2 matching over 11 bases. Germline values: CDR1 SEHNR, CDR2 FQNEAQ (reference sequence). Unmatched junction bases numbered 3, after V lost 2 bases and J lost 3 bases. The CDR3 length is 16 residues. CDR3 DNA: TGTGCCAGCAGCTTAATACTAGCGGGGGACTACAATGAGCAGTTCTTC. Residues: CASSLILAGDYNEQFF.

J is TRBJ1-1 and V is TRBV11-2, with D perhaps TRBD1 (6 bases). Between the trimmed V and J ends, which lost 2 bases and 11 bases, there was a span of 21 bases. Per the germline V gene, CDR1 is SGHAT and CDR2 is FQNNGV. CDR3 length: 15 residues. CDR3 in DNA: TGTGCCAGCAGCTTAAAAGCGGGGGCCGGGACGCTGGCTTTCTTT. This translates into CASSLKAGAGTLAFF.

This chain joins TRBV2 and TRBJ2-7; the D is unclear. Between the trimmed V and J ends, which lost 6 bases and 4 bases, there was a span of 10 bases. CDR1 and CDR2 from the germline V gene are SNHLY and FYNNEI. This CDR3 contains 12 residues. CDR3: CASRQLHYEQYF. In DNA form, the CDR3 reads TGTGCCAGCAGACAGCTACATTACGAGCAGTACTTC.